This T cell receptor beta chain is from a study of beta chain features in type 1 diabetes. Study results and limitations: At VDJ recombination sites, type 1 diabetes patients had fewer insertions and more deleted nucleotides. The naive, central memory and Treg TCRB repertoires looked more alike in patients than they did in healthy donors. In every one of the four CD4+ subsets, TCRB CDR3s were moderately but significantly shorter in Type 1 diabetes patients.

This clone was seen only a few times. Its specificity is unknown. The sequenced template was cDNA made from the entire isolated RNA. Produced via immunoSEQ multiplex PCR; TCRdb's table is partial and in-frame only. Here the sample spans 200,000 to 250,000 clones, approximately 11% being singletons. V was trimmed by 1 base and J by 7 bases, leaving 15 bases between them. Per the germline V gene, CDR1 is SGHRS and CDR2 is YFSETQ. CDR3 length: 14 amino acids. The clonotype comes from a man between 18 and 35 years old in good health. The chain carries TRBV5-1 and TRBJ2-7; D is undetermined. Sequenced input: central memory CD4+ T cells from blood. CDR3 in DNA: TGCGCCAGCAGCTTGTCTCGACAATCTACGGAGCAGTACTTC. Protein sequence: CASSLSRQSTEQYF.